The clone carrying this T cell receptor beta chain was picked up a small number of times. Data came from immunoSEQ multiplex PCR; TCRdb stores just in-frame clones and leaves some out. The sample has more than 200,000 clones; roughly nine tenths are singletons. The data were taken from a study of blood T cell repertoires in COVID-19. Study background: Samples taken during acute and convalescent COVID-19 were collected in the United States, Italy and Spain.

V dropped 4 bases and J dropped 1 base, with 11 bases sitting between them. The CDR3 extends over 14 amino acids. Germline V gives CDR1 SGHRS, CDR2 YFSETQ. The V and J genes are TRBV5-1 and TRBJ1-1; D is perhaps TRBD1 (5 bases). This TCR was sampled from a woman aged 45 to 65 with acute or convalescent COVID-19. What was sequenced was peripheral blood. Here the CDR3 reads CASSASRANTEAFF. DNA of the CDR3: TGCGCCAGCAGCGCTTCCAGGGCGAACACTGAAGCTTTCTTT.